The sequence of this T cell receptor (beta chain) was determined in a study of shared clonotypes between healthy human individuals. On this clone: Its matching antigen is unknown.

Study-level points and caveats: Generally, estimated richness proved larger in naive subsets than it did in memory subsets.

Execution of the assay was at deep level. The authors distributed each subset's genomic DNA evenly over several immunoSEQ plates. Sequencing used immunoSEQ multiplex PCR; TCRdb keeps in-frame clones, though not all of them. The sample shows some 660,000 clones, 60% to 75% of them seen only once. All participating donors were Caucasian adults from Nashville, Tennessee. This TCR was sampled from a woman in her twenties or thirties in good health. Sequences were obtained from memory CD4+ T cells sorted from blood. Stated subset: CD45RA-negative fraction.

Written as DNA, the CDR3 is TGTGCCTGGAGGGGGACAAACACCGGGGAGCTGTTTTTT. It codes for CAWRGTNTGELFF. The V gene is TRBV30, the J gene TRBJ2-2; D might be TRBD1 (6 bases). Germline V CDR1 and CDR2: GTSNPN, SVGIG (reference sequence). The V and J ends lost 3 bases and 2 bases respectively, with 7 bases between them. The CDR3 has 13 amino acids.